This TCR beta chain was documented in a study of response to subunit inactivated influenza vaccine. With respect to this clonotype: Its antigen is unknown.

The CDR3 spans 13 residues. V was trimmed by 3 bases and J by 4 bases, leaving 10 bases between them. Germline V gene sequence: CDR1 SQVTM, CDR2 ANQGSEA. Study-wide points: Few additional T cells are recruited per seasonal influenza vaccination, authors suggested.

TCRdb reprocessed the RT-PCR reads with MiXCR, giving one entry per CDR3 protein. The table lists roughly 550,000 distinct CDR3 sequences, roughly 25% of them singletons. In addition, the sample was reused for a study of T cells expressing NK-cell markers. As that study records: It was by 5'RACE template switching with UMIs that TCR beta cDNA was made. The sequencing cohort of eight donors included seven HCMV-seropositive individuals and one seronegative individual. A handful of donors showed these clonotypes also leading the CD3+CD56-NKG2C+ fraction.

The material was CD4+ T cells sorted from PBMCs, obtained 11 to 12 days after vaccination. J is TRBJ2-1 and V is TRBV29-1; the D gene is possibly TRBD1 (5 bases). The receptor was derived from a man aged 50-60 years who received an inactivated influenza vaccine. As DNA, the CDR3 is TGCAGCGTTGAGACAGTGTTGTACAATGAGCAGTTCTTC. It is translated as CSVETVLYNEQFF.